Shown below are 7 T cell receptor beta chains from a single sample sequenced in a study of blood T cells in healthy people across ages. Primed by a sample-barcoded 5' primer and a J-beta primer mix, a second PCR proceeded for about 6 to 12 cycles. TCRdb analysed the 5' RACE reads with MiXCR anew, one entry per CDR3 protein. The repertoire holds more than 1,400,000 distinct CDR3 sequences, with roughly 40% as singletons. What was sequenced was blood. These receptors were collected from a woman between 18 and 30 years old in good health.

V gene TRBV18 combines with J gene TRBJ2-3; maybe TRBD2 (6 bases). V lost 3 bases and J 6 bases, leaving 16 bases between the germline ends. Germline V CDR1 and CDR2: KGHSH, LQKENI. The CDR3 is made up of 15 amino acids. The CDR3 reads CASSPDGGGLDTQYF. The CDR3, as DNA: TGTGCCAGCTCACCCGACGGGGGAGGTTTGGATACGCAGTATTTT.

The chain links TRBV6-5 to TRBJ2-1, with a weak D call TRBD1 (6 bases). This CDR3 contains 18 residues. CDR1 MNHEY and CDR2 SVGAGI come from the germline V gene. V was clipped by 1 base and J by 4 bases, with 20 bases between them. Here the CDR3 DNA reads TGTGCCAGCAGTTACTTAACAACAGGGAGTAGGGGTTACAATGAGCAGTTCTTC. This translates into CASSYLTTGSRGYNEQFF.

This rearrangement joins TRBV10-3 to TRBJ2-5; a possible D gene is TRBD2 (6 bases). The end of the DNA aligns better with TRBJ2-7, so the J call may be wrong. Germline lookup yields CDR1 ENHRY and CDR2 SYGVKD. The CDR3 is 16 residues long. The CDR3 DNA reads as TGTGCCATCAGTGAGTCTCGGGGGAGTGGTCCGGACGAGCAGTACTTC. Translating gives CAISESRGSGPDEQYF.

This clonotype has a handful of counts. V is TRBV7-9 and J is TRBJ1-2, with TRBD1 matching 8 bases. The CDR3 totals 15 residues. The germline CDR1 and CDR2 sequences are SEHNR and FQNEAQ (reference sequence). Trimming cost V 1 base and J 6 bases; bases outside gene matches: 7. This chain's CDR3 is CASSLGQGAPDGYTF. The CDR3 DNA sequence: TGTGCCAGCAGCTTAGGGCAGGGGGCGCCGGATGGCTACACCTTC.

Only a few counts were recorded for this clonotype. The rearrangement links TRBV30 to TRBJ1-2; tentative D call: TRBD1 (5 bases). The CDR3 is 15 amino acids. Trimming left V 4 bases short and J 6 bases short, with 21 bases between. Per germline, CDR1 GTSNPN and CDR2 SVGIG (reference sequence). Written as DNA, the CDR3 is TGTGCCTGGACCCCAGGCGGGGCTGATTTCGATGGCTACACCTTC. The encoded protein is CAWTPGGADFDGYTF.

This clonotype appeared many times. The CDR3 nucleotides are TGTGCCAGCAGTGAAGGACTAGCGGGGACCACAGATACGCAGTATTTT. Protein sequence: CASSEGLAGTTDTQYF. The chain has TRBV6-1 and TRBJ2-3; 11 positions agree with TRBD2. V was pared by 1 base and J by 2 bases, with 2 bases of the junction left unmatched. The V gene's germline CDR1 is MNHNS and CDR2 SASEGT. The length of the CDR3 is 16 residues.

This clonotype has ten or more counts. One end of the junction fails to match germline, which may point to a read error. V and J are TRBV5-1 and TRBJ2-3; 7 bases map to TRBD1. CDR3 length: 15 amino acids. Germline V gene sequence: CDR1 SGHRS, CDR2 YFSETQ. The CDR3 here is CASSLGGPSTDTQYF. The CDR3 DNA sequence: TGTGCCAGCAGCTTAGGGGGCCCCAGCACAGATACGCAGTATTTT.